Listed here are 14 T cell receptor beta chains from one sample, sequenced in a study of beta chain features in type 1 diabetes. Expressed TCRB transcripts were sequenced because the entire RNA isolate underwent reverse transcription. Clones were sequenced by immunoSEQ multiplex PCR, and TCRdb holds only the in-frame ones, with some missing. The data hold 400,000 to 600,000 clones, with roughly 31% observed a single time. Sequencing used naive CD4+ T cells from blood. These receptors all stem from a man aged 18 to 29 in good health.

The gene calls are TRBV30 and TRBJ1-1; D is unresolved. Germline V gene lookup returns CDR1 GTSNPN and CDR2 SVGIG (reference sequence). Trimming cost V 0 bases and J 7 bases, with 12 bases left between them. The CDR3 length is 13 residues. The DNA of the CDR3 is TGTGCCTGGAGTGTACAAGGGCAGCGTGAAGCTTTCTTT. Protein sequence: CAWSVQGQREAFF.

There are a few counts of this clone. The CDR3 DNA reads TGTGCCAGCAGTGAACAGGGGGCTCACGAAAAACTGTTTTTT. Amino acid sequence: CASSEQGAHEKLFF. The chain combines TRBV2 with TRBJ1-4; TRBD1 aligns across 8 bases. Germline CDR1 reads SNHLY; CDR2 reads FYNNEI. Trimming took 2 bases from V and 8 from J; bases not matched to a gene: 4. This CDR3 is built from 14 residues.

The chain has TRBV6-1 and TRBJ2-3, with 13 bases aligning to TRBD2. The CDR3 has 18 residues. Germline CDR1 MNHNS, CDR2 SASEGT. Unmatched junction bases numbered 5, after V lost 1 base and J lost 1 base. CDR3 region: CASSEGGLAGVGTDTQYF. CDR3 DNA: TGTGCCAGCAGTGAAGGAGGACTAGCGGGAGTGGGCACAGATACGCAGTATTTT.

This clone was recorded a few times. This chain connects TRBV7-9 to TRBJ2-1, with D maybe TRBD2 (6 bases). V gave up 6 bases and J gave up 7 bases, with 13 bases separating them. Germline-derived CDR1 and CDR2 are SEHNR and FQNEAQ (reference sequence). The CDR3 extends over 13 amino acids. CDR3 sequence reads: CASREGRGNEQFF. The CDR3 DNA is TGTGCCAGCAGGGAGGGCCGAGGGAATGAGCAGTTCTTC.

This clone was counted only a few times. Distinct nucleotide sequences in the sample also encode this CDR3. This rearrangement joins TRBV30 to TRBJ2-7; D is ambiguous. V lost 0 bases and J lost 3, with 6 bases in between. CDR1 and CDR2 from the germline V gene are GTSNPN and SVGIG (reference sequence). The CDR3 covers 12 residues. The CDR3 region is CAWSVLGYEQYF. CDR3 in DNA: TGTGCCTGGAGTGTACTCGGCTACGAGCAGTACTTC.

This clone has only a few counts. This chain links TRBV5-1 with TRBJ2-7; 8 bases fit TRBD1. Trimming took 0 bases from V and 2 from J; bases not matched to a gene: 4. In germline, CDR1 is SGHRS, CDR2 YFSETQ. CDR3 length: 15 residues. CDR3 nucleotides: TGCGCCAGCAGCTTGGAGGGACAGGAAACCTACGAGCAGTACTTC. It specifies CASSLEGQETYEQYF.

The J gene is TRBJ1-2, the V gene TRBV14, with D unclear. Germline CDR1 SGHDN, CDR2 FVKESK. V was cut by 5 bases and J by 4 bases, with 11 bases left in between. The CDR3 loop spans 13 amino acids. CDR3 protein: CASSGAPGYGYTF. Here the CDR3 DNA reads TGTGCCAGCAGCGGTGCTCCCGGCTATGGCTACACCTTC.

V is TRBV13 and J is TRBJ2-3; D possibly matches TRBD1 or TRBD2 (5 bases each). CDR1 is PRHDT and CDR2 is FYEKMQ in the germline V gene (reference sequence). The CDR3 totals 13 residues. With 1 base removed from V and 4 bases from J, the gap between germline ends came to 6 bases. The CDR3 sequence is CASSLVGADTQYF. DNA for the CDR3: TGTGCCAGCAGCTTAGTGGGGGCAGATACGCAGTATTTT.

Concerning this clone itself: Other nucleotide sequences in the sample specify the same CDR3. This chain uses TRBV29-1 with TRBJ1-1; a possible D gene is TRBD1 (5 bases). V lost 4 bases to trimming and J lost 5 bases, with 8 bases between them. Germline values: CDR1 SQVTM, CDR2 ANQGSEA. The CDR3 sequence is 11 residues long. Here the CDR3 reads CSVARGTEAFF. In DNA, the CDR3 is TGCAGCGTTGCGAGGGGAACTGAAGCTTTCTTT.

This clone is a singleton in its sample. The chain couples TRBV28 to TRBJ2-7; maybe TRBD1 (6 bases). V gave up 6 bases and J gave up 0 bases, with 15 bases separating them. CDR3 length: 15 amino acids. Germline V lookup: CDR1 MDHEN, CDR2 SYDVKM. The CDR3 protein is CASRRGHPSSYEQYF. The CDR3 DNA reads TGTGCCAGCAGAAGGGGACACCCGAGCTCCTACGAGCAGTACTTC.

V gene TRBV19 combines with J gene TRBJ2-7; D not resolved. The CDR3 is 11 residues long. Trimming took off 3 bases at V and 7 bases at J, with 7 bases between the two ends. Germline V gene data show CDR1 as LNHDA and CDR2 as SQIVND (reference sequence). DNA for the CDR3: TGTGCCAGTAGTATGTGGGATGAGCAGTACTTC. Translation gives CASSMWDEQYF.

The chain couples TRBV6-1 to TRBJ2-1, with 10 bases aligning to TRBD2. This CDR3 is 15 amino acids long. The germline V gene has CDR1 MNHNS and CDR2 SASEGT. V shed 1 base, J shed 4 bases, and the junction held 1 base outside the gene matches. The CDR3 protein is CASSEGTSGYNEQFF. CDR3 in DNA: TGTGCCAGCAGTGAAGGGACTAGCGGATACAATGAGCAGTTCTTC.

This chain connects TRBV28 to TRBJ2-3; 10 nucleotides agree with TRBD1. V was clipped by 5 bases and J by 4 bases; unmatched bases: 6. There are 15 residues in the CDR3. The germline CDR1 and CDR2 sequences are MDHEN and SYDVKM. Here the CDR3 DNA reads TGTGCCAGCAGTCAGGCCGGGACAGGGGCAGATACGCAGTATTTT. Translation: CASSQAGTGADTQYF.

This clone has more than one count but fewer than ten. J is TRBJ2-1 and V is TRBV30; D is unclear. V was trimmed by 5 bases and J by 0 bases, leaving 8 bases between them. This CDR3 is built from 13 residues. Germline V gene lookup returns CDR1 GTSNPN and CDR2 SVGIG (reference sequence). In DNA form, the CDR3 reads TGTGCCTGGTTACAGAGCTCCTACAATGAGCAGTTCTTC. Protein product: CAWLQSSYNEQFF.